This T cell receptor (beta chain) derives from a study of cytomegalovirus exposure and HLA in healthy donors. Study findings and constraints: An analysis that came later showed most CMV-associated TCR beta chains appearing HLA-restricted.

The J segment lost 6 bases and the V segment lost 5 bases, leaving 9 bases of the junction unmatched. The CDR3 runs 16 residues. Per the germline V gene, CDR1 is MNHNY and CDR2 is SVGAGI (reference sequence). Comments on this clone: No antigen is known for it.

Vbeta (60) and Jbeta (13) primers were used in the PCR. The protocol was immunoSEQ multiplex PCR, while the TCRdb copy is restricted to in-frame clones and leaves out a portion. The sample holds about 98,000 clones, roughly four fifths seen once. The source of this sequence is a human donor in good health. The material sequenced was PBMCs. The chain has TRBV6-6 and TRBJ1-4, with TRBD1 matching 10 bases. CDR3: CASSKMGQGLDEKLFF. Written as DNA, the CDR3 is TGTGCCAGCAGTAAAATGGGACAGGGGCTTGATGAAAAACTGTTTTTT.